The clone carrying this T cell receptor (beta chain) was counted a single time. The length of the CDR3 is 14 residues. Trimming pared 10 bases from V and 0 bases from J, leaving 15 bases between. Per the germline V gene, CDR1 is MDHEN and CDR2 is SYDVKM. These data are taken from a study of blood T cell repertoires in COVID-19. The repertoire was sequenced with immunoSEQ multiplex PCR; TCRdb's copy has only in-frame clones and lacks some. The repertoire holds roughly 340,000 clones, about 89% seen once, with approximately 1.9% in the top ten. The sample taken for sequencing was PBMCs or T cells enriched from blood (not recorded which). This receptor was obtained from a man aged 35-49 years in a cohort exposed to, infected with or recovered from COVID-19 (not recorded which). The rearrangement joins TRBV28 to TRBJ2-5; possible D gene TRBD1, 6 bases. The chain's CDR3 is CAITGPPYQETQYF. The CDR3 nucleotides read TGTGCCATTACAGGGCCCCCCTACCAAGAGACCCAGTACTTC.